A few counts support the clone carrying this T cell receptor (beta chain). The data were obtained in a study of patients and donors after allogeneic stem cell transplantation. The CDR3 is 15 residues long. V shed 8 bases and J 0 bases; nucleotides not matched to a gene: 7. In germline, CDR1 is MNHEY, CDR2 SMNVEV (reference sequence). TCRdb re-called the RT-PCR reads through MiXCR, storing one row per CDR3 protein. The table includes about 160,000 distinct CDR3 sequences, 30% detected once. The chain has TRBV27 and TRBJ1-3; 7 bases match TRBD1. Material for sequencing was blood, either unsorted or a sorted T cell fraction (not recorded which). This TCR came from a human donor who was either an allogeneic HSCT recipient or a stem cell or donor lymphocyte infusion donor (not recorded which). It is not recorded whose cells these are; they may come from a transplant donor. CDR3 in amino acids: CASREGGYSGNTIYF. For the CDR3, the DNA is TGTGCCAGCCGGGAAGGGGGCTACTCTGGAAACACCATATATTTT.